This TCR beta chain derives from a study of T-cell reconstitution after alpha-beta-depleted transplantation in children. TCRbeta library preparation incorporated unique molecular identifiers. TCRdb analysed the PCR reads with MiXCR anew, one entry per CDR3 protein. The table includes around 580,000 distinct CDR3 sequences, over 25% detected once. CDR1 and CDR2 (germline): DFQATT, SNEGSKA (reference sequence). The J segment lost 2 bases and the V segment lost 1 base, leaving 11 bases of the junction unmatched. CDR3 length: 17 residues. The starting material was PBMCs, obtained before TCRalphabeta/CD19-depleted stem cell transplant. This TCR derives from a boy under three years old with Wiskott-Aldrich syndrome, due to receive a stem cell transplant. This sequence joins TRBV20-1 and TRBJ2-1; 7 bases fit TRBD2. CDR3 sequence (DNA): TGCAGTGCTAGAGTGGGTTGGGCGGGAGTTACCTACAATGAGCAGTTCTTC. Translated: CSARVGWAGVTYNEQFF.